Described below is a single T cell receptor (beta chain) sequence and its context. Its antigen is not known. TCRdb re-analyzed the 5' RACE reads; it lists each CDR3 protein once, without DNA. Its table lists 550,000 or so distinct CDR3 sequences. These data belong to a study of T cells expressing NK-cell markers. Study-level information: In sorted CD3+CD56+NKG2C+, CD3+CD56+NKG2C- and CD3+CD56-NKG2C+ T cells, TCR beta repertoires were obtained. Seven of the eight sequenced donors were classified as HCMV-seropositive, and one was classified as seronegative.

Study-wide results and caveats: It is unclear if expanded NKG2C-expressing clones target HCMV antigens. Dominance of the CD3+CD56-NKG2C+ fraction by these clonotypes also held in several donors.

Germline V lookup: CDR1 SGHRS, CDR2 YFSETQ. The CDR3 is 16 amino acids. The sequencing input was blood T cells: a sorted CD56 or NKG2C T cell subset, CD4+ or CD8+ T cells, or bulk PBMC T cells (not recorded which). The origin of this receptor is a man aged 18 to 30 in good health. V usage is TRBV5-1 and J usage is TRBJ2-3. The CDR3 sequence: CASSLPKGSPTDTQYF.